These T cell receptor beta chains were read from a single sample in a study of vaccination and CD4 T cells after COVID-19. MiXCR, applied by TCRdb to the PCR reads, yields one record per CDR3 protein. The table includes about 8,500 distinct CDR3 sequences, approximately 20% detected once. These receptors' targets are unknown. This specimen was CD4+ T cells from blood, cultured in vitro, taken after SARS-CoV-2 vaccination. These receptors originate from a human donor who had recovered from COVID-19. Both conserved end residues are part of each CDR3. Fields, in order: J gene, D gene, clone size, V gene, CDR3 protein, CDR3 DNA. D genes are given only for firm matches. Clone sizes are given selectively: once, few, many, or a class where the clone is expanded.

TRBJ1-5	TRBD1	few	TRBV28	CASSPGGDRSKPDQPQHF	TGTGCCAGCAGTCCAGGGGGGGACAGATCCAAACCCGATCAGCCCCAGCATTTT
TRBJ2-3	.	few	TRBV7-9	CAGPEGVGDTQYF	TGTGCCGGCCCAGAAGGGGTCGGAGATACGCAGTATTTT
TRBJ1-5	.	medium-sized	TRBV7-9	CASSTAGRGSNQPQHF	TGTGCCAGCAGCACTGCAGGGAGGGGAAGCAATCAGCCCCAGCATTTT
TRBJ1-3	.	.	TRBV28	CASSLWRDRGNTIYF	TGTGCCAGCAGTTTATGGAGAGACAGGGGAAACACCATATATTTT
TRBJ1-5	.	few	TRBV28	CASSPRGQPQHF	TGTGCCAGCAGTCCCCGCGGACAGCCCCAGCATTTT
TRBJ1-1	TRBD1	.	TRBV5-1	CASSRDSLNANTEAFF	TGCGCCAGCAGCCGGGACAGCCTTAATGCAAACACTGAAGCTTTCTTT
TRBJ1-2	.	medium-sized	TRBV27	CASSFNGHYGYTF	TGTGCCAGCAGTTTTAACGGCCACTATGGCTACACCTTC
TRBJ2-7	.	.	TRBV11-3	CASSLEDSPERLSSYEQYF	TGTGCCAGCAGCTTAGAGGATTCTCCCGAAAGATTAAGCTCCTACGAGCAGTACTTC
TRBJ2-1	.	few	TRBV7-2	CASSLVWAPTRSYNEQFF	TGTGCCAGCAGCTTAGTTTGGGCTCCTACTCGCTCCTACAATGAGCAGTTCTTC
TRBJ1-2	TRBD1	.	TRBV5-1	CASSLAADRANYGYTF	TGCGCCAGCAGCTTGGCCGCAGACAGGGCAAACTATGGCTACACCTTC
TRBJ2-5	TRBD2	few	TRBV12-3/TRBV12-4	CASSPGLVGETQYF	TGTGCCAGCAGTCCAGGACTAGTAGGGGAGACCCAGTACTTC
TRBJ2-2	.	few	TRBV20-1	CSAREHPNTGELFF	TGCAGTGCAAGGGAACATCCGAACACCGGGGAGCTGTTTTTT
TRBJ2-1	TRBD1	.	TRBV6-2/TRBV6-3	CASSYDEGAYNEQFF	TGTGCCAGCAGTTACGACGAGGGGGCTTACAATGAGCAGTTCTTC
TRBJ2-5	TRBD2	medium-sized	TRBV7-9	CASSLVGTSGGQETQYF	TGTGCCAGCAGCTTGGTAGGGACTAGCGGGGGCCAAGAGACCCAGTACTTC
TRBJ2-2	TRBD2	few	TRBV7-9	CASSSGTSNTGELFF	TGTGCCAGCAGCTCCGGGACTAGTAACACCGGGGAGCTGTTTTTT
TRBJ1-2	.	medium-sized	TRBV27	CASSLSGYGYTF	TGTGCCAGCAGTTTATCAGGGTATGGCTACACCTTC
TRBJ2-3	TRBD2	many	TRBV15	CATSQGTSGRAYTDTQYF	TGTGCCACCAGCCAAGGGACTAGCGGGAGGGCCTACACAGATACGCAGTATTTT
TRBJ2-7	TRBD1	medium-sized	TRBV7-9	CASSSSGTGGYEQYF	TGTGCCAGCAGCTCCTCCGGGACAGGGGGCTACGAGCAGTACTTC
TRBJ2-5	TRBD2	medium-sized	TRBV20-1	CSATGTSGRSKETQYF	TGCAGTGCCACCGGGACTAGCGGGAGGTCCAAAGAGACCCAGTACTTC
TRBJ2-4	.	few	TRBV20-1	CSARDLRKNIQYF	TGCAGTGCTAGAGATCTCAGGAAAAACATTCAGTACTTC
TRBJ2-5	.	.	TRBV6-1	CASSEVRETQYF	TGTGCCAGCAGTGAAGTGAGGGAGACCCAGTACTTC
TRBJ1-1	.	medium-sized	TRBV7-3	CASSPGRDTEAFF	TGTGCCAGCAGCCCCGGGAGGGACACTGAAGCTTTCTTT
TRBJ1-5	TRBD1	few	TRBV28	CASSNGQEGNQPQHF	TGTGCCAGCAGTAATGGACAGGAGGGGAATCAGCCCCAGCATTTT
TRBJ2-7	TRBD1	medium-sized	TRBV27	CASSLVSAQGVREQYF	TGTGCCAGCAGTTTAGTTTCTGCACAGGGGGTTCGTGAGCAGTACTTC
TRBJ1-1	TRBD1	few	TRBV28	CASSLTGGLNTEAFF	TGTGCCAGCAGTTTAACAGGGGGCCTGAACACTGAAGCTTTCTTT
TRBJ2-6	.	few	TRBV23-1	CASSFLPGANVLTF	TGCGCCAGCAGTTTCCTACCTGGGGCCAACGTCCTGACTTTC
TRBJ2-5	TRBD1	.	TRBV5-1	CASSGQGPPETQYF	TGCGCCAGCAGCGGACAGGGTCCCCCAGAGACCCAGTACTTC
TRBJ2-5	TRBD1	few	TRBV5-4	CASSLDRGRWETQYF	TGTGCCAGCAGCTTGGACAGGGGGCGATGGGAGACCCAGTACTTC
TRBJ1-2	TRBD1	few	TRBV2	CASRDRGHGYTF	TGTGCCAGCAGGGACAGGGGACATGGCTACACCTTC
TRBJ2-3	.	.	TRBV28	CASRTTRTYTDTQYF	TGTGCCAGCAGAACAACCAGGACGTACACAGATACGCAGTATTTT
TRBJ2-3	TRBD2	.	TRBV19	CASSISGGGMADTQYF	TGTGCCAGTAGTATATCGGGGGGGGGCATGGCAGATACGCAGTATTTT
TRBJ2-3	.	medium-sized	TRBV20-1	CSARDSRGRGTDTQYF	TGCAGTGCTAGAGATTCAAGGGGGAGAGGAACAGATACGCAGTATTTT
TRBJ2-2	.	few	TRBV20-1	CSARDPGIGTGELFF	TGCAGTGCTAGAGATCCGGGAATCGGCACCGGGGAGCTGTTTTTT